These 17 T cell receptor beta chains were all obtained from the same sample, sequenced in a study of T cell repertoires in cytomegalovirus infection. These TCRs are of unknown antigen specificity. TCRdb used MiXCR to reprocess the reads, holding one entry per CDR3 protein. The repertoire holds about 890,000 distinct CDR3 sequences, approximately 30% seen once, with under 15% in the top ten. Sample: cultured CD8+ T cells from PBMCs, taken from culture after CMV antigen stimulation. The source is a human donor in good health (CMV status not recorded). Some clones in this sample may be carry-over from other donors' samples.

This clonotype was detected a few times. V is TRBV27 and J is TRBJ1-4; no firm D call. The length of the CDR3 is 14 residues. Germline CDR1 is MNHEY and CDR2 is SMNVEV (reference sequence). V gave up 5 bases and J gave up 8 bases, with 15 bases separating them. CDR3 DNA sequence: TGTGCCAGCAGTCCCCGAATGACCTGGGAAAAACTGTTTTTT. It codes for CASSPRMTWEKLFF.

This sequence joins TRBV9 and TRBJ2-2; 13 positions agree with TRBD2. The CDR3 consists of 20 residues. The germline CDR1 and CDR2 sequences are SGDLS and YYNGEE. The V and J ends lost 4 bases and 0 bases, in that order; junction bases with no gene match: 12. In DNA, the CDR3 is TGTGCCAGCAGCCCCTGGGGGGGACTAGCGGGGATCGCGAACACCGGGGAGCTGTTTTTT. It yields the protein CASSPWGGLAGIANTGELFF.

This sequence joins TRBV14 and TRBJ2-3; a possible D gene is TRBD2 (6 bases). V lost 3 bases to trimming and J lost 6 bases, with 10 bases between them. The germline CDR1 and CDR2 sequences are SGHDN and FVKESK. This CDR3 has 13 residues. The CDR3 sequence is CASSQGLPDTQYF. The CDR3 nucleotides read TGTGCCAGCAGCCAGGGACTGCCTGATACGCAGTATTTT. Together with reference TRBV14 and TRBJ2-3, the CDR3 gives the full variable domain: EAGVTQFPSHSVIEKGQTVTLRCDPISGHDNLYWYRRVMGKEIKFLLHFVKESKQDESGMPNNRFLAERTGGTYSTLKVQPAELEDSGVYFCASSQGLPDTQYFGPGTRLTVL.

V gene TRBV7-6 combines with J gene TRBJ2-1, with 7 bases identical to TRBD2. CDR3 size: 17 residues. Germline V CDR1 and CDR2: SGHVS, FNYEAQ. V gave up 5 bases and J gave up 4 bases; unmatched junction bases: 14. CDR3 region: CASSPWGGVSLYNEQFF. CDR3 nucleotide sequence: TGTGCCAGCAGCCCGTGGGGGGGTGTATCTCTTTACAATGAGCAGTTCTTC.

The V call is TRBV11-1, the J call TRBJ2-7, with 11 nucleotides matching TRBD1. CDR3 length: 14 residues. J lost 5 bases, V lost 5 bases, and 5 bases had no gene match. Germline CDR1 is SGHAT and CDR2 is FQDESV (reference sequence). CDR3: CASSIRDRGNEQYV. CDR3 coding DNA: TGTGCCAGCAGCATACGGGACAGGGGGAACGAGCAGTACGTC.

This clonotype has just a few counts. The chain carries TRBV27 and TRBJ1-2; D is possibly TRBD1 (6 bases). CDR1 is MNHEY, CDR2 SMNVEV, per germline (reference sequence). V lost 2 bases to trimming and J lost 5 bases, with 12 bases between them. The CDR3 has 14 amino acids. The CDR3 DNA follows: TGTGCCAGCAGTTTAACAGGGCAGGGTTATGGCTACACCTTC. Amino acids: CASSLTGQGYGYTF.

Concerning this clonotype itself: A single base separates this from a much larger clone, so it may be a read error. The rearrangement joins TRBV6-2 or TRBV6-3 to TRBJ2-1, with 9 nucleotides matching TRBD2. Germline V gene data show CDR1 as MNHEY and CDR2 as SVGEGT. The CDR3 covers 15 residues. In nucleotides, the CDR3 is TGTACCAGCAGCCTCAGCGGGGGGATTTACAATGAGCAGTTCTTC. Encoded protein: CTSSLSGGIYNEQFF.

This chain joins TRBV5-4 and TRBJ1-1; no clear D gene. CDR3 length equals 15 residues. V lost 3 bases and J 1 base, leaving 13 bases between the germline ends. Germline assignment: CDR1 SGHNT and CDR2 YYREEE (reference sequence). The CDR3 reads CASSSMGWENTEAFF. The CDR3 DNA reads TGTGCCAGCAGCTCAATGGGATGGGAGAACACTGAAGCTTTCTTT.

This clonotype was recorded many times. The V call is TRBV4-1, the J call TRBJ1-2; no reliable D call. The V and J ends lost 1 base and 0 bases respectively, with 12 bases between them. Per germline, CDR1 MGHRA and CDR2 YSYEKL. The CDR3 is 16 residues long. The CDR3 DNA reads TGCGCCAGCAGCCAAGGTTCTCCCGCAACTAACTATGGCTACACCTTC. Translation: CASSQGSPATNYGYTF.

The sample holds a few counts of this clonotype. This sequence joins TRBV7-6 and TRBJ1-1; D gene unclear. V was shortened by 2 bases and J by 7 bases, with 11 bases between the two germline ends. CDR1 SGHVS and CDR2 FNYEAQ come from the germline V gene. The CDR3 is made up of 13 amino acids. CDR3 region: CASSLTTVSEAFF. The CDR3 DNA reads TGTGCCAGCAGCTTAACTACGGTGAGTGAAGCTTTCTTT.

J is TRBJ2-6 and V is TRBV5-4; 8 nucleotides match TRBD1. This CDR3 comprises 15 residues. Looked up from germline, CDR1 is SGHNT and CDR2 is YYREEE (reference sequence). V gave up 2 bases and J gave up 7 bases; unmatched junction bases: 5. The CDR3 nucleotides are TGTGCCAGCAGCTTCAGGGGGCCGATCGCCAACGTCCTGACTTTC. This codes for CASSFRGPIANVLTF.

This clonotype has a handful of counts. In DNA form, the CDR3 reads TGTGCCAGCAGCCCGGAGGAACGGTACAATGAGCAGTTCTTC. Protein sequence: CASSPEERYNEQFF. The V gene is TRBV5-5, the J gene TRBJ2-1; TRBD2 might be the D (5 bases). The CDR3 contains 14 residues. Germline-derived CDR1 and CDR2 are SGHKS and YYEKEE (reference sequence). Trimming took 4 bases from V and 4 from J, leaving 12 bases between them.

The chain employs TRBV19 and TRBJ1-5; TRBD1 is a possible D gene (5 bases). The V and J ends lost 3 bases and 4 bases respectively, with 13 bases between them. The CDR3 spans 15 residues. Germline CDR1 reads LNHDA; CDR2 reads SQIVND (reference sequence). CDR3 sequence: CASSIRGGRNQPQHF. The CDR3 bases are TGTGCCAGTAGTATTCGTGGGGGTAGGAATCAGCCCCAGCATTTT.

This chain connects TRBV3-1 to TRBJ2-4, with D tentatively TRBD1 or TRBD2 (6 bases each). The V and J ends lost 4 bases and 7 bases respectively, with 11 bases between them. The CDR3 has 13 amino acids. Germline CDR1 LGHDT, CDR2 YNNKEL (reference sequence). CDR3 coding DNA: TGTGCCAGCAGCCGGGGGGCTGGGAACATTCAGTACTTC. Translation: CASSRGAGNIQYF.

This clonotype showed up many times. CDR3 sequence reads: CASSLGSPGGRYEQYV. CDR3 in DNA: TGTGCCAGCAGCTTAGGAAGCCCGGGGGGGCGATACGAGCAGTACGTC. This sequence joins TRBV7-2 and TRBJ2-7, with TRBD2 matching over 8 bases. In germline, CDR1 is SGHTA, CDR2 FQGNSA. V gave up 1 base and J gave up 4 bases; unmatched junction bases: 9. The CDR3 is 16 amino acids.

The gene calls are TRBV5-6 and TRBJ2-7; D is tentatively TRBD1 or TRBD2 (5 bases each). The germline V and J ends were trimmed by 0 bases and 1 base, with 14 bases remaining between them. The CDR3 is made up of 16 amino acids. Germline V CDR1 and CDR2: SGHDT, YYEEEE. The DNA for the CDR3 is TGTGCCAGCAGCTTGGATGGGGGTCAGAGGTCCTACGAGCAGTACTTC. It encodes CASSLDGGQRSYEQYF. Complete variable domain (other parts from reference TRBV5-6 and TRBJ2-7): DAGVTQSPTHLIKTRGQQVTLRCSPKSGHDTVSWYQQALGQGPQFIFQYYEEEERQRGNFPDRFSGHQFPNYSSELNVNALLLGDSALYLCASSLDGGQRSYEQYFGPGTRLTVT.

The chain is built from TRBV4-2 and TRBJ1-1; D call uncertain. This CDR3 is built from 16 residues. V was shortened by 3 bases and J by 1 base, with 15 bases between the two germline ends. Germline V gene data show CDR1 as LGHNA and CDR2 as YNFKEQ. For the CDR3, the DNA is TGTGCCAGCAGCCATAGTGGCAGATCCTCGAACACTGAAGCTTTCTTT. Its translation: CASSHSGRSSNTEAFF.